The 23 T cell receptor beta chains below come from one sample, sequenced in a study of siplizumab effects on memory and regulatory T cells. Only in-frame clones appear in the TCRdb table, and some are missing; sequencing was by immunoSEQ multiplex PCR. The sample holds 70,000 to 90,000 clones, about 90% seen once. Material: CD4+ T cells sorted from blood. These receptor sequences come from a human donor in good health.

The rearrangement uses TRBV7-8 and TRBJ1-4; D unclear. Trimming pared 10 bases from V and 3 bases from J, leaving 15 bases between. Germline assignment: CDR1 SGHVS and CDR2 FQNEAQ. This CDR3 comprises 14 residues. Here the CDR3 reads CATTRQPSNEKLFF. The CDR3 DNA reads TGTGCCACCACCCGGCAGCCCTCTAATGAAAAACTGTTTTTT.

In this sample, this clone turned up a few times. V usage is TRBV6-1 and J usage is TRBJ1-5; D uncertain. Germline V gene lookup returns CDR1 MNHNS and CDR2 SASEGT. V was trimmed by 8 bases and J by 4 bases, leaving 12 bases between them. There are 13 residues in the CDR3. CDR3: CASSGSLNQPQHF. CDR3 DNA sequence: TGTGCCAGCTCAGGCAGCCTTAATCAGCCCCAGCATTTT.

The V gene is TRBV6-1, the J gene TRBJ2-3; D is possibly TRBD2 (5 bases). This CDR3 is built from 19 residues. The V and J ends lost 2 bases and 0 bases respectively, with 21 bases between them. Germline V gives CDR1 MNHNS, CDR2 SASEGT. The CDR3 sequence: CASSEWRLRTSGSTDTQYF. In nucleotides, the CDR3 is TGTGCCAGCAGTGAATGGAGACTCCGAACCAGCGGTAGCACAGATACGCAGTATTTT.

V usage is TRBV15 and J usage is TRBJ2-3; 7 bases are shared with TRBD2. Germline CDR1 and CDR2: LNHNV and YYDKDF (reference sequence). The J segment lost 5 bases and the V segment lost 1 base, leaving 6 bases of the junction unmatched. There are 15 residues in the CDR3. CDR3 sequence reads: CATSRGGTGGDTQYF. For the CDR3, the DNA is TGTGCCACCAGCAGAGGCGGCACGGGAGGAGATACGCAGTATTTT.

The chain joins TRBV5-8 to TRBJ1-2; D is undetermined. CDR1 is SGHTS and CDR2 is YDEGEE in the germline V gene. The CDR3 runs to 14 residues. Trimming stripped 4 bases from V and 8 bases from J, with 18 bases between. The CDR3, as DNA: TGTGCCAGCAGCGAGTGGAGTCGGAAGGCCGGCTACACCTTC. This codes for CASSEWSRKAGYTF.

V gene TRBV7-9 combines with J gene TRBJ2-1; 7 nucleotides agree with TRBD2. The CDR3 consists of 14 residues. Germline lookup yields CDR1 SEHNR and CDR2 FQNEAQ (reference sequence). J gave up 9 bases and V 0 bases, and 5 bases lay outside the gene matches. CDR3 in DNA: TGTGCCAGCAGCTTAGCGGGAGGGCCCGCTGAGCAGTTCTTC. Amino acids: CASSLAGGPAEQFF.

The CDR3 loop reads CASSLGTGAYNEQFF. The DNA of the CDR3 is TGCGCCAGCAGCCTCGGGACAGGGGCCTACAATGAGCAGTTCTTC. J is TRBJ2-1 and V is TRBV5-1; 10 bases agree with TRBD1. This CDR3 has 15 residues. The V and J ends lost 4 bases and 2 bases, in that order; junction bases with no gene match: 3. Germline CDR1 is SGHRS and CDR2 is YFSETQ.

This chain joins TRBV5-4 and TRBJ2-2; 10 bases fit TRBD1. Trimming took 1 base from V and 6 from J; bases not matched to a gene: 3. The germline V gene encodes CDR1 SGHNT and CDR2 YYREEE (reference sequence). CDR3 length: 15 residues. The CDR3 here is CASSLPTGGPGELFF. As DNA, the CDR3 is TGTGCCAGCAGCTTGCCGACAGGGGGCCCCGGGGAGCTGTTTTTT.

In its sample, this clone was seen once. The chain employs TRBV2 and TRBJ2-7; 7 nucleotides match TRBD1. The CDR3 spans 18 residues. V lost 7 bases, J lost 2 bases, and 20 bases stayed unmatched. Germline-derived CDR1 and CDR2 are SNHLY and FYNNEI. The CDR3 region has the DNA TGTGCCAGCACCCACGGGGCAGGGGGTCGAATCATCACCTACGAGCAGTACTTC. The encoded protein is CASTHGAGGRIITYEQYF.

The J gene is TRBJ2-7, the V gene TRBV5-1, with D unresolved. This CDR3 has 13 amino acids. Germline CDR1 and CDR2: SGHRS and YFSETQ. V lost 4 bases and J lost 2, with 10 bases in between. The CDR3 loop reads CASSPRTAYEQYF. The DNA of the CDR3 is TGCGCCAGCAGCCCACGGACGGCCTACGAGCAGTACTTC. Full variable domain (rest looked up from reference TRBV5-1 and TRBJ2-7): KAGVTQTPRYLIKTRGQQVTLSCSPISGHRSVSWYQQTPGQGLQFLFEYFSETQRNKGNFPGRFSGRQFSNSRSEMNVSTLELGDSALYLCASSPRTAYEQYFGPGTRLTVT.

This chain links TRBV6-1 with TRBJ2-7, with D perhaps matching TRBD2 (6 bases). Between the trimmed V and J ends, which lost 4 bases and 3 bases, there was a span of 10 bases. The germline V gene encodes CDR1 MNHNS and CDR2 SASEGT. The CDR3 is 13 amino acids. CDR3 DNA: TGTGCCAGCAGTGGGTCCGGGGGCTACGAGCAGTACTTC. Translating it yields CASSGSGGYEQYF.

The rearrangement joins TRBV30 to TRBJ2-3; D remains unclear. Germline values: CDR1 GTSNPN, CDR2 SVGIG (reference sequence). This CDR3 contains 13 residues. Between the trimmed V and J ends, which lost 1 base and 4 bases, there was a span of 9 bases. The CDR3 sequence: CAWSGRNSDTQYF. The CDR3, as DNA: TGTGCCTGGAGTGGGAGAAATTCAGATACGCAGTATTTT.

The V call is TRBV10-3, the J call TRBJ2-1, with 11 bases lining up with TRBD1. The CDR3 spans 18 residues. V was pared by 6 bases and J by 9 bases, with 19 bases of the junction left unmatched. Germline V gives CDR1 ENHRY, CDR2 SYGVKD. DNA for the CDR3: TGTGCCATCAGCGGGGGAGGACAGGGGGCACGACTAGTTGGTGAGCAGTTCTTC. Translating gives CAISGGGQGARLVGEQFF.

This clone occurred once. This chain connects TRBV9 to TRBJ2-1, with D possibly matching TRBD2 (6 bases). Germline CDR1 and CDR2: SGDLS and YYNGEE. The CDR3 covers 15 residues. Trimming cost V 0 bases and J 4 bases, with 11 bases left between them. DNA for the CDR3: TGTGCCAGCAGCGTAGAACTAGCAGCTTACAATGAGCAGTTCTTC. Translation: CASSVELAAYNEQFF.

V gene TRBV19 combines with J gene TRBJ1-1; D remains unclear. The CDR3 covers 16 residues. CDR1 is LNHDA and CDR2 is SQIVND in the germline V gene (reference sequence). With 1 base removed from V and 1 base from J, the gap between germline ends came to 13 bases. CDR3 amino acids: CASSIVVGQTNTEAFF. The CDR3 DNA is TGTGCCAGTAGTATAGTGGTAGGGCAGACGAACACTGAAGCTTTCTTT.

The CDR3 loop reads CASSEERGAGGRNIQYF. The CDR3 region has the DNA TGTGCCAGCAGTGAAGAAAGAGGGGCAGGGGGTCGGAACATTCAGTACTTC. The V call is TRBV6-1, the J call TRBJ2-4, with 7 bases lining up with TRBD1. Trimming cost V 1 base and J 7 bases; bases outside gene matches: 13. The length of the CDR3 is 17 residues. In germline, CDR1 is MNHNS, CDR2 SASEGT.

The rearrangement joins TRBV6-6 to TRBJ1-1, with 7 bases that match TRBD1. This CDR3 is built from 13 residues. The V gene end was trimmed by 6 bases and the J gene end by 11 bases; junction bases not matched to a gene: 12. Germline CDR1 and CDR2: MNHNY and SVGAGI (reference sequence). CDR3 sequence (DNA): TGTGCCAGCAGCCGAGACAGGGATAATGGGGCTTTCTTT. Residues: CASSRDRDNGAFF.

This chain uses TRBV7-2 with TRBJ2-1; the D gene is possibly TRBD2 (6 bases). The germline V and J ends were trimmed by 0 bases and 6 bases, with 18 bases remaining between them. Germline values: CDR1 SGHTA, CDR2 FQGNSA. The CDR3 has 17 residues. The CDR3 nucleotides are TGTGCCAGCAGCTTAGCAAGCGGGTCCAGGTTCTCCAATGAGCAGTTCTTC. It yields the protein CASSLASGSRFSNEQFF.

Comment on this clone: One junction end disagrees with the germline gene, perhaps due to a read error. The genes are TRBV9 and TRBJ2-5; 7 nucleotides agree with TRBD1. CDR3 length equals 13 residues. The germline gives CDR1 SGDLS, CDR2 YYNGEE. The CDR3 bases are TGTGCCAGCAGCCCTTCCGGGACAGAGCCCCAGTACTTC. Its translation: CASSPSGTEPQYF. Full variable domain (rest looked up from reference TRBV9 and TRBJ2-5): DSGVTQTPKHLITATGQRVTLRCSPRSGDLSVYWYQQSLDQGLQFLIQYYNGEERAKGNILERFSAQQFPDLHSELNLSSLELGDSALYFCASSPSGTEPQYFGPGTRLLVL.

This sequence joins TRBV5-8 and TRBJ2-3; 7 bases are a match to TRBD2. The V and J ends lost 3 bases and 8 bases, in that order; junction bases with no gene match: 15. The CDR3 has 16 amino acids. From germline, CDR1 is SGHTS and CDR2 YDEGEE. The CDR3 nucleotides are TGTGCCAGCAGCTCCATAGGGACTACACTCCCGCTTACGCAGTATTTT. Its translation is CASSSIGTTLPLTQYF. Together with reference TRBV5-8 and TRBJ2-3, the CDR3 gives the full variable domain: EAGVTQSPTHLIKTRGQQATLRCSPISGHTSVYWYQQALGLGLQFLLWYDEGEERNRGNFPPRFSGRQFPNYSSELNVNALELEDSALYLCASSSIGTTLPLTQYFGPGTRLTVL.

V usage is TRBV5-4 and J usage is TRBJ2-6; D gene uncertain. Germline V gene lookup returns CDR1 SGHNT and CDR2 YYREEE (reference sequence). Between the trimmed V and J ends, which lost 2 bases and 1 base, there was a span of 10 bases. This CDR3 has 16 residues. CDR3 region: CASSFPGPSGANVLTF. The DNA of the CDR3 is TGTGCCAGCAGCTTCCCTGGACCGTCTGGGGCCAACGTCCTGACTTTC.

The gene calls are TRBV5-4 and TRBJ2-7; TRBD2 matches at 9 bases. This CDR3 is 15 amino acids long. Germline-derived CDR1 and CDR2 are SGHNT and YYREEE (reference sequence). The junction had 1 base not matched to a gene; V was cut back by 0 bases and J by 0 bases. The CDR3 nucleotides read TGTGCCAGCAGCTTGGAACTAGCGGGCTCCTACGAGCAGTACTTC. Its protein product is CASSLELAGSYEQYF. Looking up the rest from reference TRBV5-4 and TRBJ2-7 gives the full variable domain: ETGVTQSPTHLIKTRGQQVTLRCSSQSGHNTVSWYQQALGQGPQFIFQYYREEENGRGNFPPRFSGLQFPNYSSELNVNALELDDSALYLCASSLELAGSYEQYFGPGTRLTVT.

V usage is TRBV11-2 and J usage is TRBJ2-1, with TRBD2 matching over 11 bases. V dropped 5 bases and J dropped 0; count of bases not matched to a gene: 12. Germline V gene lookup returns CDR1 SGHAT and CDR2 FQNNGV. The CDR3 runs to 19 residues. The CDR3 DNA is TGTGCCAGCAGCCTTAGCCTGACTAGCGGGAAGAGCTCCTACAATGAGCAGTTCTTC. Its protein is CASSLSLTSGKSSYNEQFF. The full variable domain, in which reference TRBV11-2 and TRBJ2-1 provide the parts outside the CDR3, is EAGVAQSPRYKIIEKRQSVAFWCNPISGHATLYWYQQILGQGPKLLIQFQNNGVVDDSQLPKDRFSAERLKGVDSTLKIQPAKLEDSAVYLCASSLSLTSGKSSYNEQFFGPGTRLTVL.